These T cell receptor beta chains were read from a single sample in a study of blood T cell repertoires in COVID-19. Sequencing used immunoSEQ multiplex PCR; TCRdb keeps in-frame clones, though not all of them. The sample includes 200,000 or so clones, over 80% of them seen just once. Specimen: peripheral blood. Receptors originate from a woman in her 40s with acute or convalescent COVID-19. Each CDR3 is given with its conserved first and last residue. Fields, in order: D gene, clone size, V gene, J gene, CDR3 protein, CDR3 DNA. D genes are given only for firm matches. Not all rows give a size; the values are once, few, many and, for expanded clones, a class.

D gene: .
clone size: .
V gene: TRBV30
J gene: TRBJ1-4
CDR3 protein: CAWSTGEKLFF
CDR3 DNA: TGTGCCTGGAGCACCGGTGAAAAACTGTTTTTT

D gene: TRBD1
clone size: .
V gene: TRBV5-1
J gene: TRBJ1-1
CDR3 protein: CASRLEGAANTEAFF
CDR3 DNA: TGCGCCAGCAGGTTGGAGGGGGCAGCGAACACTGAAGCTTTCTTT

D gene: TRBD1
clone size: few
V gene: TRBV5-6
J gene: TRBJ1-2
CDR3 protein: CASSFGSGGYGYTF
CDR3 DNA: TGTGCCAGCAGCTTTGGGTCAGGGGGCTATGGCTACACCTTC

D gene: TRBD2
clone size: .
V gene: TRBV3-1/TRBV3-2
J gene: TRBJ2-5
CDR3 protein: CASSQYPIAGSGQEETQYF
CDR3 DNA: TGTGCCAGCAGCCAGTATCCTATAGCGGGGTCGGGTCAGGAAGAGACCCAGTACTTC

D gene: TRBD1
clone size: .
V gene: TRBV27
J gene: TRBJ1-1
CDR3 protein: CASSFAGGRTEAFF
CDR3 DNA: TGTGCCAGCAGTTTTGCAGGGGGTAGGACTGAAGCTTTCTTT

D gene: .
clone size: few
V gene: TRBV30
J gene: TRBJ1-3
CDR3 protein: CAWRGPGSGNTIYF
CDR3 DNA: TGTGCCTGGAGGGGCCCGGGGTCCGGAAACACCATATATTTT

D gene: .
clone size: .
V gene: TRBV18
J gene: TRBJ2-7
CDR3 protein: CASSPAGRDRYEQYF
CDR3 DNA: TGTGCCAGCTCACCAGCAGGCAGGGATCGGTACGAGCAGTACTTC

D gene: .
clone size: .
V gene: TRBV18
J gene: TRBJ2-1
CDR3 protein: CASLLNRDTYYNEQFF
CDR3 DNA: TGTGCCAGCTTGCTGAACCGGGACACTTACTACAATGAGCAGTTCTTC

D gene: .
clone size: once
V gene: TRBV2
J gene: TRBJ1-1
CDR3 protein: CASSYGGVNTEAFF
CDR3 DNA: TGTGCCAGCAGCTATGGGGGGGTCAACACTGAAGCTTTCTTT

D gene: .
clone size: .
V gene: TRBV20-1
J gene: TRBJ2-7
CDR3 protein: CSARDVNEQYF
CDR3 DNA: TGCAGTGCTAGAGATGTAAACGAGCAGTACTTC

D gene: .
clone size: .
V gene: TRBV6-5
J gene: TRBJ1-6
CDR3 protein: CASRGSDNSPLHF
CDR3 DNA: TGTGCCAGCCGGGGGTCTGATAATTCACCCCTCCACTTT

D gene: .
clone size: .
V gene: TRBV18
J gene: TRBJ1-5
CDR3 protein: CASHGQLNQPQHF
CDR3 DNA: TGTGCCAGCCACGGACAGCTCAATCAGCCCCAGCATTTT

D gene: .
clone size: once
V gene: TRBV3-1/TRBV3-2
J gene: TRBJ1-2
CDR3 protein: CASSQTGSSNYGYTF
CDR3 DNA: TGTGCCAGCAGCCAAACAGGGTCCTCTAACTATGGCTACACCTTC

D gene: TRBD1
clone size: .
V gene: TRBV27
J gene: TRBJ2-1
CDR3 protein: CASSWTGLSYNEQFF
CDR3 DNA: TGTGCCAGCAGTTGGACAGGCCTCTCCTACAATGAGCAGTTCTTC

D gene: .
clone size: .
V gene: TRBV5-1
J gene: TRBJ1-6
CDR3 protein: CASSLGQPRAPLHF
CDR3 DNA: TGCGCCAGCAGCTTAGGACAGCCCAGGGCACCCCTCCACTTT

D gene: .
clone size: .
V gene: TRBV19
J gene: TRBJ1-4
CDR3 protein: CASREGYFLNEKLFF
CDR3 DNA: TGTGCCAGTAGGGAGGGCTACTTCCTTAATGAAAAACTGTTTTTT

D gene: .
clone size: .
V gene: TRBV4-1
J gene: TRBJ1-2
CDR3 protein: CASSPGGGGYGYTF
CDR3 DNA: TGCGCCAGCAGCCCGGGGGGCGGGGGGTATGGCTACACCTTC

D gene: .
clone size: once
V gene: TRBV4-2
J gene: TRBJ1-1
CDR3 protein: CASNEGVDNTEAFF
CDR3 DNA: TGTGCCAGCAACGAAGGGGTGGATAACACTGAAGCTTTCTTT

D gene: .
clone size: .
V gene: TRBV7-9
J gene: TRBJ2-5
CDR3 protein: CASRFRGKQGDQETQYF
CDR3 DNA: TGTGCCAGCAGATTCAGGGGAAAACAGGGAGACCAAGAGACCCAGTACTTC

D gene: TRBD1
clone size: .
V gene: TRBV6-5
J gene: TRBJ1-1
CDR3 protein: CASSSRRQGKNTEAFF
CDR3 DNA: TGTGCCAGCAGTTCACGACGACAGGGCAAGAACACTGAAGCTTTCTTT

D gene: TRBD2
clone size: .
V gene: TRBV6-5
J gene: TRBJ2-7
CDR3 protein: CASSTSGGYAYEQYF
CDR3 DNA: TGTGCCAGCAGTACTAGCGGGGGCTACGCCTACGAGCAGTACTTC

D gene: .
clone size: .
V gene: TRBV9
J gene: TRBJ1-4
CDR3 protein: CASSVDMATNEKLFF
CDR3 DNA: TGTGCCAGCAGCGTAGACATGGCAACTAATGAAAAACTGTTTTTT

D gene: TRBD1
clone size: medium-sized
V gene: TRBV19
J gene: TRBJ1-1
CDR3 protein: CASSFELEGGWNTEAFF
CDR3 DNA: TGTGCCAGTAGTTTTGAACTCGAAGGGGGCTGGAACACTGAAGCTTTCTTT

D gene: .
clone size: .
V gene: TRBV7-2
J gene: TRBJ2-5
CDR3 protein: CASSLDRRVQETQYF
CDR3 DNA: TGTGCCAGCAGCTTAGATCGCAGGGTCCAAGAGACCCAGTACTTC

D gene: .
clone size: few
V gene: TRBV18
J gene: TRBJ1-5
CDR3 protein: CASSRGDQPQHF
CDR3 DNA: TGTGCCAGCTCACGGGGGGATCAGCCCCAGCATTTT

D gene: .
clone size: .
V gene: TRBV12-3/TRBV12-4
J gene: TRBJ2-1
CDR3 protein: CASSLQAAEQFF
CDR3 DNA: TGTGCCAGCAGTTTACAAGCTGCTGAGCAGTTCTTC

D gene: .
clone size: .
V gene: TRBV6-1
J gene: TRBJ1-2
CDR3 protein: CASSDALNYGYTF
CDR3 DNA: TGTGCCAGCAGTGACGCACTGAACTATGGCTACACCTTC

D gene: .
clone size: .
V gene: TRBV5-4
J gene: TRBJ1-6
CDR3 protein: CASSLDQGYNSPLHF
CDR3 DNA: TGTGCCAGCAGCTTGGATCAGGGTTATAATTCACCCCTCCACTTT

D gene: .
clone size: .
V gene: TRBV7-9
J gene: TRBJ1-4
CDR3 protein: CASSPEDGGVYEKLFF
CDR3 DNA: TGTGCCAGCAGCCCCGAAGACGGCGGGGTGTATGAAAAACTGTTTTTT

D gene: .
clone size: .
V gene: TRBV6-5
J gene: TRBJ2-3
CDR3 protein: CASSYSGGLGADTQYF
CDR3 DNA: TGTGCCAGCAGTTACTCCGGGGGGCTGGGAGCAGATACGCAGTATTTT

D gene: .
clone size: few
V gene: TRBV10-3
J gene: TRBJ1-5
CDR3 protein: CAIGVSGQPQHF
CDR3 DNA: TGTGCCATCGGGGTGAGCGGGCAGCCCCAGCATTTT

D gene: .
clone size: .
V gene: TRBV9
J gene: TRBJ2-3
CDR3 protein: CASSVGLPPQGTQYF
CDR3 DNA: TGTGCCAGCAGCGTCGGACTACCGCCCCAAGGTACGCAGTATTTT

D gene: .
clone size: few
V gene: TRBV28
J gene: TRBJ2-1
CDR3 protein: CASSLSLTINLRQANEQFF
CDR3 DNA: TGTGCCAGCAGTTTATCTCTCACTATTAATTTGCGACAGGCCAATGAGCAGTTCTTC

D gene: .
clone size: .
V gene: TRBV15
J gene: TRBJ2-7
CDR3 protein: CATSSTRLGGSYEQYF
CDR3 DNA: TGTGCCACCAGCTCGACGCGCTTGGGCGGGTCCTACGAGCAGTACTTC

D gene: TRBD2
clone size: .
V gene: TRBV2
J gene: TRBJ2-1
CDR3 protein: CASSERETSGLFFF
CDR3 DNA: TGTGCCAGCAGTGAAAGGGAGACTAGCGGGTTGTTTTTCTTC

D gene: .
clone size: .
V gene: TRBV28
J gene: TRBJ1-5
CDR3 protein: CASSLTGQGVYSNQPQHF
CDR3 DNA: TGTGCCAGCAGTTTAACAGGTCAAGGGGTGTATAGCAATCAGCCCCAGCATTTT

D gene: .
clone size: .
V gene: TRBV6-1
J gene: TRBJ1-2
CDR3 protein: CASSDTGYLSRGYTF
CDR3 DNA: TGTGCCAGCAGTGACACAGGGTACCTTTCTCGGGGCTACACCTTC

D gene: TRBD1
clone size: once
V gene: TRBV5-6
J gene: TRBJ1-2
CDR3 protein: CASSLGGEYGYTF
CDR3 DNA: TGTGCCAGCAGCTTAGGGGGCGAGTATGGCTACACCTTC

D gene: .
clone size: .
V gene: TRBV27
J gene: TRBJ2-1
CDR3 protein: CASSLSRGGAYNEQFF
CDR3 DNA: TGTGCCAGCAGTTTATCGAGGGGGGGGGCCTACAATGAGCAGTTCTTC

D gene: TRBD2
clone size: .
V gene: TRBV6-6
J gene: TRBJ2-3
CDR3 protein: CASTLAGEQNTQYF
CDR3 DNA: TGTGCCAGCACACTAGCGGGAGAGCAAAATACGCAGTATTTT

D gene: .
clone size: .
V gene: TRBV5-6
J gene: TRBJ1-2
CDR3 protein: CASSLVTSGTTSGYTF
CDR3 DNA: TGTGCCAGCAGCTTGGTAACTTCCGGGACAACTTCTGGCTACACCTTC

D gene: TRBD1
clone size: few
V gene: TRBV3-1/TRBV3-2
J gene: TRBJ1-4
CDR3 protein: CASSLTGRSNEKLFF
CDR3 DNA: TGTGCCAGCAGCCTGACAGGGCGATCTAATGAAAAACTGTTTTTT

D gene: .
clone size: few
V gene: TRBV24-1
J gene: TRBJ2-3
CDR3 protein: CATSTLRGPDTQYF
CDR3 DNA: TGTGCCACCAGTACCCTACGTGGGCCAGATACGCAGTATTTT

D gene: TRBD2
clone size: .
V gene: TRBV12-5
J gene: TRBJ2-1
CDR3 protein: CASGNSGRHEQFF
CDR3 DNA: TGTGCTAGTGGTAATAGCGGGAGACATGAGCAGTTCTTC

D gene: .
clone size: few
V gene: TRBV6-5
J gene: TRBJ1-1
CDR3 protein: CASTEVRNTEAFF
CDR3 DNA: TGTGCCAGCACCGAGGTAAGGAACACTGAAGCTTTCTTT

D gene: .
clone size: .
V gene: TRBV28
J gene: TRBJ2-4
CDR3 protein: CASRLGGLAKNIQYF
CDR3 DNA: TGTGCCAGCCGCCTTGGAGGGCTGGCCAAAAACATTCAGTACTTC

D gene: .
clone size: once
V gene: TRBV7-3
J gene: TRBJ1-1
CDR3 protein: CASSRLGGSRAEAFF
CDR3 DNA: TGTGCCAGCAGCCGCCTGGGAGGGTCCAGGGCTGAAGCTTTCTTT

D gene: .
clone size: .
V gene: TRBV19
J gene: TRBJ2-5
CDR3 protein: CASSINREETQYF
CDR3 DNA: TGTGCCAGTAGTATCAACAGGGAAGAGACCCAGTACTTC

D gene: .
clone size: once
V gene: TRBV2
J gene: TRBJ1-3
CDR3 protein: CASEKDRWINTIYF
CDR3 DNA: TGTGCCAGCGAGAAGGACAGATGGATAAACACCATATATTTT

D gene: .
clone size: .
V gene: TRBV7-2
J gene: TRBJ1-5
CDR3 protein: CASSLDRGNQPQHF
CDR3 DNA: TGTGCCAGCAGCTTAGACAGGGGCAATCAGCCCCAGCATTTT